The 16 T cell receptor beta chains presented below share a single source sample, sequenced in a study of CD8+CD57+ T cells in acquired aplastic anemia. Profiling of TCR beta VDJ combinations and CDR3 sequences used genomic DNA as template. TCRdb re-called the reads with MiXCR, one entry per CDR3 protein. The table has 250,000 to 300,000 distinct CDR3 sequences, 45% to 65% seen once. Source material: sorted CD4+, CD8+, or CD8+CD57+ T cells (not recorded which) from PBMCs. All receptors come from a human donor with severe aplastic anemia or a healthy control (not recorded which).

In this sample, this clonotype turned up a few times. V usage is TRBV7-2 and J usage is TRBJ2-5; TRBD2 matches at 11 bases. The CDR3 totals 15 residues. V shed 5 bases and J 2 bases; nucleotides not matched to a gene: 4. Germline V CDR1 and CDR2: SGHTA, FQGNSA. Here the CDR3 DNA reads TGTGCCAGCAGCCGAATAGCGGGGGGGCAAGAGACCCAGTACTTC. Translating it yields CASSRIAGGQETQYF.

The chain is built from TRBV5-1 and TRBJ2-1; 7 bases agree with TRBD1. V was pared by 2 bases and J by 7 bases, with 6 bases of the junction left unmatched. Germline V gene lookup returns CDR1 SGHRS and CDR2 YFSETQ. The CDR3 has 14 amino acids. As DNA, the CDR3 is TGCGCCAGCAGCTTAACAGGGGTAGGGAATGAGCAGTTCTTC. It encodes CASSLTGVGNEQFF.

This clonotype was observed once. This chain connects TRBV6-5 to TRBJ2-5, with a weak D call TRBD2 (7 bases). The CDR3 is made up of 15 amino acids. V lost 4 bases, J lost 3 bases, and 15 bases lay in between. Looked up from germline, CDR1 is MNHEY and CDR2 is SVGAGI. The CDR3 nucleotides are TGTGCCAGCAGTTGGGCGGGAGCAGGGGAAGAGACCCAGTACTTC. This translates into CASSWAGAGEETQYF.

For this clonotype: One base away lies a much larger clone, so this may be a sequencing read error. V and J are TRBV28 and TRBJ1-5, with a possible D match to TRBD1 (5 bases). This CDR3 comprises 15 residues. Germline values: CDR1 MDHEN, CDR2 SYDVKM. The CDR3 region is CASSPAGTSNQPQRF. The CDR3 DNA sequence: TGTGCCAGCAGTCCTGCAGGGACTAGCAATCAGCCCCAGCGTTTT.

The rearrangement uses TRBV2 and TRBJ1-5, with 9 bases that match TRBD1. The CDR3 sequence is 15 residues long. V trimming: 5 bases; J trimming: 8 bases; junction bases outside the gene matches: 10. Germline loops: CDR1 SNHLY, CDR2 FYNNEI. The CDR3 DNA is TGTGCCAGCAGTTCCGGGACAGGGTCGGGAAAGCCCCAGCATTTT. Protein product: CASSSGTGSGKPQHF. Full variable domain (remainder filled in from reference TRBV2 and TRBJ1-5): EPEVTQTPSHQVTQMGQEVILRCVPISNHLYFYWYRQILGQKVEFLVSFYNNEISEKSEIFDDQFSVERPDGSNFTLKIRSTKLEDSAMYFCASSSGTGSGKPQHFGDGTRLSIL.

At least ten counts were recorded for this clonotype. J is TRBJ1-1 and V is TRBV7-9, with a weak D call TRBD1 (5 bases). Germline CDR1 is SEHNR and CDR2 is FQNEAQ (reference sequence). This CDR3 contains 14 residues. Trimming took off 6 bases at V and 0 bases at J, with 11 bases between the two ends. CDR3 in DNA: TGTGCCAGCAGGGGGCCGGGGGTGAACACTGAAGCTTTCTTT. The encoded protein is CASRGPGVNTEAFF.

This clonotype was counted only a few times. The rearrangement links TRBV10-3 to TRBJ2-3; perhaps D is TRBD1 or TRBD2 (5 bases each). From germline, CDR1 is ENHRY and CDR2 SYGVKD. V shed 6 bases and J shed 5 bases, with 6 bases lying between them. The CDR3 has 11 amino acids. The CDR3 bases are TGTGCCATCAGGGGGGTAGATACGCAGTATTTT. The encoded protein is CAIRGVDTQYF.

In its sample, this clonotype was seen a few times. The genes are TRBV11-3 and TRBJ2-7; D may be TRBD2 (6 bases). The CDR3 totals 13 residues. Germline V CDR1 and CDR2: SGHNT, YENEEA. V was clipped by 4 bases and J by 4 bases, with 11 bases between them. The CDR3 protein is CASSYLGSYEQYF. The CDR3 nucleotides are TGTGCCAGCAGCTACCTCGGGAGTTACGAGCAGTACTTC.

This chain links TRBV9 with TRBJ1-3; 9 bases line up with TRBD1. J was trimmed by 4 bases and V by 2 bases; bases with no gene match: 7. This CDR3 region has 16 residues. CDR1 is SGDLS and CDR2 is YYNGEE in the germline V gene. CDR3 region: CASSVGQGLVGNTIYF. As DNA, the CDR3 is TGTGCCAGCAGCGTTGGACAGGGGCTCGTCGGAAACACCATATATTTT. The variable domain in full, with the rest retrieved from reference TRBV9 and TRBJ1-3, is DSGVTQTPKHLITATGQRVTLRCSPRSGDLSVYWYQQSLDQGLQFLIQYYNGEERAKGNILERFSAQQFPDLHSELNLSSLELGDSALYFCASSVGQGLVGNTIYFGEGSWLTVV.

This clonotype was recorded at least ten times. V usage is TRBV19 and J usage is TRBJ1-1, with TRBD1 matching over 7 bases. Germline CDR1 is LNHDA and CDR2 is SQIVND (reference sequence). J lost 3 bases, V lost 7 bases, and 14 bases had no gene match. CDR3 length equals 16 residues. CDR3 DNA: TGTGCCAGTACTAAGGGGGCAGGGGTGAAGGACACTGAAGCTTTCTTT. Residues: CASTKGAGVKDTEAFF.

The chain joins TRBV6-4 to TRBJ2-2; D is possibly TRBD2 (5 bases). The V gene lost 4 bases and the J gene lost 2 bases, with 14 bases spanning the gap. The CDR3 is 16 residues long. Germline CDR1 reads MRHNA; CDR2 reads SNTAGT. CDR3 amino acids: CASSVTGITNTGELFF. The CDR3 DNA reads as TGTGCCAGCAGTGTAACCGGGATAACTAACACCGGGGAGCTGTTTTTT.

The CDR3 bases are TGCGCCAGCAGCTTGCAGCGGGACACCCTGACCGGGGAGCTGTTTTTT. This encodes CASSLQRDTLTGELFF. The rearrangement joins TRBV5-1 to TRBJ2-2, with D possibly being TRBD2 (7 bases). Germline V gene sequence: CDR1 SGHRS, CDR2 YFSETQ. Trimming removed 1 base from V and 5 bases from J, with 15 bases in between. The CDR3 has 16 residues.

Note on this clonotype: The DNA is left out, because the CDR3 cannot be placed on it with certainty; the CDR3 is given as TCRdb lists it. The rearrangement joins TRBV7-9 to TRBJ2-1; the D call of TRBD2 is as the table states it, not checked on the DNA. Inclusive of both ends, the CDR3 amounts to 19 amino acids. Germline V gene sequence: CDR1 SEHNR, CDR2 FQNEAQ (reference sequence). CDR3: CASSFYICSAVEGPNEQFF.

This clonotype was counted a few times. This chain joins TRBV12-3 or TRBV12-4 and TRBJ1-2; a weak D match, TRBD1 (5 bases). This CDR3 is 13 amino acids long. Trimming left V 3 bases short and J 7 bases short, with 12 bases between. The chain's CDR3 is CASSLAGPSGYTF. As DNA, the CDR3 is TGTGCCAGCAGTTTGGCGGGACCTAGTGGCTACACCTTC.

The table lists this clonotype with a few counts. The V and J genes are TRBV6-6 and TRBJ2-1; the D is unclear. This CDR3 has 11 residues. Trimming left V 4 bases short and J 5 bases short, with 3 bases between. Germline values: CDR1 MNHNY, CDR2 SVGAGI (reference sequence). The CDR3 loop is CASSSHNEQFF. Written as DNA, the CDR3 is TGTGCCAGCAGTTCTCACAATGAGCAGTTCTTC.

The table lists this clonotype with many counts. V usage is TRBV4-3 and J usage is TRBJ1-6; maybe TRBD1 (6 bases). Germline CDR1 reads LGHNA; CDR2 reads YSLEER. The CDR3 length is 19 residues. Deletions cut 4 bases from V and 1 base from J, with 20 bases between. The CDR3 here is CASSPQQPGQWSYNSPLHF. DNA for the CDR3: TGCGCCAGCAGCCCCCAACAACCGGGACAATGGTCCTATAATTCACCCCTCCACTTT.